A single sample is the source of the 30 T cell receptor beta chains below, sequenced in a study of CXCR3-negative and CXCR3-positive naive CD8 T cells. The libraries of TRB cDNA were constructed through 5' RACE using UMI labels. TCRdb reanalyzed the 5' RACE reads, giving one entry per CDR3 protein sequence and no DNA. This table lists 100,000 to 150,000 distinct CDR3 sequences. The sample was naive CXCR3- CD8+ T cells from blood. Indicated subset: CD45RO-CCR7+CD27+CD95- naive CD8+ T cells lacking CXCR3 (TNR3-). All receptors come from a human donor in good health. Some clones in this sample may be carry-over from other donors' samples.

The chain joins TRBV5-1 to TRBJ2-3; the D call of TRBD2 rests on TCRdb alone, since no DNA is present to check it. CDR3 size: 16 residues. Germline assignment: CDR1 SGHRS and CDR2 YFSETQ. This chain's CDR3 is CASSLIGTQSTDTQYF.

V and J are TRBV15 and TRBJ1-1. This CDR3 has 15 residues. The germline CDR1 and CDR2 sequences are LNHNV and YYDKDF (reference sequence). The CDR3 spells CATSRGRELGTEAFF. The entire variable domain, with the rest obtained from reference TRBV15 and TRBJ1-1, is as follows: DAMVIQNPRYQVTQFGKPVTLSCSQTLNHNVMYWYQQKSSQAPKLLFHYYDKDFNNEADTPDNFQSRRPNTSFCFLDIRSPGLGDTAMYLCATSRGRELGTEAFFGQGTRLTVV.

The chain joins TRBV13 to TRBJ2-7; TCRdb indicates TRBD2, and absent DNA this call remains unverified. Germline V gene lookup returns CDR1 PRHDT and CDR2 FYEKMQ (reference sequence). CDR3 length: 16 amino acids. The CDR3 loop is CASSLASGSPTYEQYF.

The chain joins TRBV27 to TRBJ2-5. Germline V CDR1 and CDR2: MNHEY, SMNVEV (reference sequence). The CDR3 totals 14 residues. The chain's CDR3 is CASSLRPIQETQYF.

The chain is built from TRBV9 and TRBJ2-1; the D call of TRBD2 rests on TCRdb alone, since no DNA is present to check it. Per germline, CDR1 SGDLS and CDR2 YYNGEE. The CDR3 extends over 17 amino acids. The CDR3 sequence: CACSVVGGARFLDEQFF.

The gene calls are TRBV4-1 and TRBJ2-1; absent DNA, TCRdb's TRBD2 call cannot be checked. The CDR3 has 14 residues. The germline V gene has CDR1 MGHRA and CDR2 YSYEKL. CDR3 sequence: CASSPPAGDNEQFF.

The chain couples TRBV6-6 to TRBJ1-2; there is no DNA to check the TCRdb D call of TRBD1. The germline V gene encodes CDR1 MNHNY and CDR2 SVGAGI (reference sequence). The CDR3 has 15 amino acids. The chain's CDR3 is CASSSHGQGNYGYTF.

The chain is built from TRBV7-8 and TRBJ2-3; TCRdb returns TRBD2, unconfirmable since there is no DNA. The germline gives CDR1 SGHVS, CDR2 FQNEAQ. The CDR3 is 15 residues long. The CDR3 reads CASSSTSGSPDTQYF.

The chain combines TRBV20-1 with TRBJ1-5. The CDR3 is made up of 16 amino acids. The V gene's germline CDR1 is DFQATT and CDR2 SNEGSKA (reference sequence). The CDR3 spells CSAGRLRDLAGQPQHF.

The V call is TRBV7-2, the J call TRBJ2-7; TCRdb's assignment of TRBD2 cannot be checked, as there is no DNA. The CDR3 is made up of 18 amino acids. Germline lookup yields CDR1 SGHTA and CDR2 FQGNSA. The CDR3 reads CASSFRTSGAKSSYEQYF.

The genes are TRBV4-2 and TRBJ2-1; with no DNA, the TCRdb D assignment of TRBD1 cannot be verified. The CDR3 loop spans 16 amino acids. From germline, CDR1 is LGHNA and CDR2 YNFKEQ. The CDR3 region is CASSQDISGGYNEQFF.

J is TRBJ2-1 and V is TRBV6-5; without DNA, the TCRdb call of TRBD1 cannot be checked. Germline-derived CDR1 and CDR2 are MNHEY and SVGAGI. This CDR3 contains 13 residues. The CDR3 sequence: CASSYSRPGEQFF.

This sequence joins TRBV5-1 and TRBJ2-1. CDR1 is SGHRS, CDR2 YFSETQ, per germline. This CDR3 contains 14 residues. The chain's CDR3 is CASMEQSSYNEQFF.

The gene calls are TRBV19 and TRBJ2-1. The germline gives CDR1 LNHDA, CDR2 SQIVND (reference sequence). The CDR3 is 15 amino acids. The CDR3 protein is CASSVASVSYNEQFF.

The chain carries TRBV12-3 or TRBV12-4 and TRBJ2-6; without DNA, the TCRdb call of TRBD1 cannot be checked. CDR3 length equals 16 residues. The CDR3 loop reads CASSFGRGRGANVLTF.

J is TRBJ2-1 and V is TRBV10-1; TCRdb calls TRBD2, which cannot be checked without DNA. CDR1 and CDR2 from the germline V gene are WNHNN and SYGVQD (reference sequence). The CDR3 consists of 16 residues. CDR3 region: CASSEVAGGPGNEQFF.

This chain joins TRBV6-4 and TRBJ2-1; TCRdb's assignment of TRBD2 cannot be checked, as there is no DNA. This CDR3 comprises 14 residues. Germline V gene sequence: CDR1 MRHNA, CDR2 SNTAGT. The CDR3 reads CASSVGTSNNEQFF.

Here the CDR3 reads CASSLPGSTEAFF. The J gene is TRBJ1-1, the V gene TRBV9; TCRdb reports TRBD1, a call that lacks DNA to check it against. CDR1 and CDR2 from the germline V gene are SGDLS and YYNGEE. The CDR3 runs 13 residues.

This sequence joins TRBV12-3 or TRBV12-4 and TRBJ2-2; TCRdb outputs TRBD1, but without DNA this stays unchecked. The CDR3 length is 15 residues. Here the CDR3 reads CASWGDRANTGELFF.

The chain carries TRBV4-3 and TRBJ2-1; TCRdb's D call of TRBD1 is untestable without DNA. CDR1 LGHNA and CDR2 YSLEER come from the germline V gene. This CDR3 has 16 amino acids. The CDR3 sequence is CASSQDVPGASNEQFF.

The genes are TRBV15 and TRBJ2-2. CDR3 length equals 12 residues. Per germline, CDR1 LNHNV and CDR2 YYDKDF (reference sequence). The chain's CDR3 is CATRGDTGELFF.

The chain carries TRBV29-1 and TRBJ2-3; no DNA is available, so the TRBD2 call from TCRdb remains unchecked. The germline CDR1 and CDR2 sequences are SQVTM and ANQGSEA. The CDR3 has 17 amino acids. The CDR3 sequence: CSVDGTSGSMGTDTQYF.

The gene calls are TRBV29-1 and TRBJ2-7; TCRdb's D call of TRBD1 is untestable without DNA. The CDR3 loop spans 13 amino acids. Per the germline V gene, CDR1 is SQVTM and CDR2 is ANQGSEA. CDR3: CSALGQSSYEQYF.

V gene TRBV4-3 combines with J gene TRBJ1-2; absent DNA, TCRdb's TRBD1 call cannot be checked. The germline CDR1 and CDR2 sequences are LGHNA and YSLEER. This CDR3 has 16 amino acids. The CDR3 sequence: CASSQTRGPWNYGYTF.

The chain links TRBV7-6 to TRBJ1-2; TCRdb designates TRBD1, a call that cannot be tested without DNA. The CDR3 is made up of 16 amino acids. Germline-derived CDR1 and CDR2 are SGHVS and FNYEAQ. The CDR3 loop reads CASSSGGTGGLLGYTF.

The V gene is TRBV12-3 or TRBV12-4, the J gene TRBJ2-7; TCRdb indicates TRBD2, and absent DNA this call remains unverified. This CDR3 is 15 amino acids long. The CDR3 loop is CASSWVRGGLDEQYF.

The chain combines TRBV20-1 with TRBJ2-7; absent DNA, TCRdb's TRBD2 call cannot be checked. The CDR3 is 17 amino acids. Germline V gene sequence: CDR1 DFQATT, CDR2 SNEGSKA (reference sequence). The CDR3 sequence: CSARDAAGERENYEQYF.

This chain connects TRBV4-1 to TRBJ2-2; TCRdb selects TRBD2, and the lack of DNA leaves this call unchecked. The CDR3 contains 18 residues. In germline, CDR1 is MGHRA, CDR2 YSYEKL. Here the CDR3 reads CASSQSGTSLGYTGELFF.

The chain employs TRBV7-6 and TRBJ2-1; there is no DNA to check the TCRdb D call of TRBD1. The CDR3 runs 14 residues. The V gene's germline CDR1 is SGHVS and CDR2 FNYEAQ. The CDR3 loop reads CASSLAGGPNEQFF.

The V call is TRBV5-4, the J call TRBJ2-5; TCRdb selects TRBD1, and the lack of DNA leaves this call unchecked. Germline CDR1 is SGHNT and CDR2 is YYREEE (reference sequence). The CDR3 consists of 14 residues. CDR3 sequence reads: CASSVQGAGETQYF.